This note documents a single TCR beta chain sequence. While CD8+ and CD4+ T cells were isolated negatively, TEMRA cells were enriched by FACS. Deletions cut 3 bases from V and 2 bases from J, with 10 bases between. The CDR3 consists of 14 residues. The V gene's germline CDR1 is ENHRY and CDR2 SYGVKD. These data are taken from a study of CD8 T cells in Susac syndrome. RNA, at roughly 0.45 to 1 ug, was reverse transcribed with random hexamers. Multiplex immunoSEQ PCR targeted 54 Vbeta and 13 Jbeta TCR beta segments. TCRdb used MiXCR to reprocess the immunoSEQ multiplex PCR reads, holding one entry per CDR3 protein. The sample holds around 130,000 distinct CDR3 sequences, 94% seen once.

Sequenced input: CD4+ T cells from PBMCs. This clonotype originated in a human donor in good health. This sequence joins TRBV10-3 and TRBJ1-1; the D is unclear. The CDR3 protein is CAISEESLNTEAFF. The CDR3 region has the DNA TGTGCCATCAGTGAAGAAAGCCTCAACACTGAAGCTTTCTTT.